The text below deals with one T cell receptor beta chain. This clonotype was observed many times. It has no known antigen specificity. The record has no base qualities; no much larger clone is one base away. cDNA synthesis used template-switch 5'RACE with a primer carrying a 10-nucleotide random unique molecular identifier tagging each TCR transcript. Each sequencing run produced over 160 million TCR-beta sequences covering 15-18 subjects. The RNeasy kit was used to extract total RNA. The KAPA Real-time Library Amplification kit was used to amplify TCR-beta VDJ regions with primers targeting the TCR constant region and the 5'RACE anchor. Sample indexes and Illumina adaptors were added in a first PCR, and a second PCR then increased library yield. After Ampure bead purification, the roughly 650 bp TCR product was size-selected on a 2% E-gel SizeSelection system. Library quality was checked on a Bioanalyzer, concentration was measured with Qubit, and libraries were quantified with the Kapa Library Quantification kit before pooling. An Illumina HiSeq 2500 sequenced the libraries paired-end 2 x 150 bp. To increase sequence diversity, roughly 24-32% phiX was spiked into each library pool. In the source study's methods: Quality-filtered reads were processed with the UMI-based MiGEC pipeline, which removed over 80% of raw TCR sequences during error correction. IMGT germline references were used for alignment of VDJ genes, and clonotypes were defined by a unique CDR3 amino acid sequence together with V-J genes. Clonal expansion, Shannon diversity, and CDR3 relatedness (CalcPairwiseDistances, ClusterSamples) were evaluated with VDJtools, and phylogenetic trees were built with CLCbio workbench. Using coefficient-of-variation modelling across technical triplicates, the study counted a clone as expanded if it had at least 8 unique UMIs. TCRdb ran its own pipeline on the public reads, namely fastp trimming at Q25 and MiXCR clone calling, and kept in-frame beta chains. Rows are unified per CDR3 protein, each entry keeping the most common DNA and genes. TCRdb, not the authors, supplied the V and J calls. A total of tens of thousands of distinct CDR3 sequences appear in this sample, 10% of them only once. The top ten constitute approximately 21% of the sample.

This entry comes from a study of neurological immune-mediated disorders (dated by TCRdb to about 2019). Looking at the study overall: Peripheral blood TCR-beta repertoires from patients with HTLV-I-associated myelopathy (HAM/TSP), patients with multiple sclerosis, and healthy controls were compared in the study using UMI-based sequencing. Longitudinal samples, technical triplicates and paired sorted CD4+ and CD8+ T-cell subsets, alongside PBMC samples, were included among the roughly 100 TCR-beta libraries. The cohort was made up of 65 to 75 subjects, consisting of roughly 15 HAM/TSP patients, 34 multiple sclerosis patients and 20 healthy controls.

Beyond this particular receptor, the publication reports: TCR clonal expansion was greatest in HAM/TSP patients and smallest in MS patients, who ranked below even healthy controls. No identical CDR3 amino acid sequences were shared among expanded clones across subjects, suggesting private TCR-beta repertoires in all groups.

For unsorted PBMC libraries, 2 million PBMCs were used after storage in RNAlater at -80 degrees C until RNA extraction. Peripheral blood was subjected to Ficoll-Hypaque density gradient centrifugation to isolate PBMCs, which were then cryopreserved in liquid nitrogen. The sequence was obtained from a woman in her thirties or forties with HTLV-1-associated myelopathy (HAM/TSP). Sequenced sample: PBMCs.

For the CDR3, the sequence is CASSQGLHAYEQYF. The DNA reads TGTGCCAGCAGCCAAGGGCTTCATGCCTACGAGCAGTACTTC. The chain is made from TRBV3-1 and TRBJ2-7, with an unclear D gene assignment. The CDR3 spans 14 residues, from the cysteine through the phenylalanine. Kept here is only the CDR3 DNA, which spans 42 bases and is read in frame from base 1. CDR1 and CDR2 (LGHDT, YNNKEL) derive from the germline V gene (reference sequence). V lost 1 base and J lost 2 bases; the stretch between them is 9 bases long.